Presented here are 9 T cell receptor beta chains from one specimen sequenced in a study of blood T cells in healthy people across ages. A second about 7 to 11 cycle PCR used barcoded and J-beta primers. TCRdb recomputed calls from the 5' RACE reads with MiXCR, one row per CDR3 protein. The sample lists nearly 800,000 distinct CDR3 sequences, 25% occurring once. The sample also formed part of further work on T cells of mothers and their children.

The sequencing sample was made of blood. The receptors come from a boy aged 5-17 years in good health.

This clonotype has just a few counts. This clone may be a read error of a much larger clone one base away. This rearrangement joins TRBV7-9 to TRBJ2-5; 13 nucleotides align to TRBD2. Near its end, the DNA agrees better with TRBJ2-7, so the J call may be wrong. Germline values: CDR1 SEHNR, CDR2 FQNEAQ (reference sequence). This CDR3 spans 14 amino acids. This CDR3 reads CASSGTSGIYEQYF. CDR3 DNA: TGTGCCAGCAGCGGGACTAGCGGGATCTACGAGCAGTACTTC.

This rearrangement joins TRBV15 to TRBJ2-3; D not certain. Deletions cut 3 bases from V and 3 bases from J, with 19 bases between. CDR3 length: 17 amino acids. Germline V CDR1 and CDR2: LNHNV, YYDKDF (reference sequence). CDR3 region: CATSSSPARPKTDTQYF. The CDR3 bases are TGTGCCACCAGCAGTTCCCCAGCGAGACCTAAGACAGATACGCAGTATTTT. The full variable domain, its missing parts supplied by reference TRBV15 and TRBJ2-3, is DAMVIQNPRYQVTQFGKPVTLSCSQTLNHNVMYWYQQKSSQAPKLLFHYYDKDFNNEADTPDNFQSRRPNTSFCFLDIRSPGLGDTAMYLCATSSSPARPKTDTQYFGPGTRLTVL.

This clonotype turned up a few times. This rearrangement joins TRBV7-2 to TRBJ2-1; D is unresolved. Trimming stripped 3 bases from V and 2 bases from J, with 11 bases between. Germline V gives CDR1 SGHTA, CDR2 FQGNSA. This CDR3 is 15 amino acids long. The CDR3: CASSFRPNAYNEQFF. The CDR3 DNA follows: TGTGCCAGCAGCTTTCGTCCGAACGCCTACAATGAGCAGTTCTTC.

The chain employs TRBV7-8 and TRBJ2-5; D is unclear. The J call may be incorrect, as the DNA end agrees better with TRBJ2-1. In germline, CDR1 is SGHVS, CDR2 FQNEAQ. The CDR3 is 15 amino acids. As DNA, the CDR3 is TGTGCCAGCAGCGAAAACAGTGTAAGGTACAATGAGCAGTTCTTC. This translates into CASSENSVRYNEQFF.

The V gene is TRBV4-3, the J gene TRBJ1-6, with D tentatively TRBD1 (5 bases). Germline V CDR1 and CDR2: LGHNA, YSLEER. V lost 0 bases and J 8 bases, leaving 14 bases between the germline ends. There are 16 residues in the CDR3. CDR3 residues: CASSQDDRSYYSPLHF. The CDR3 DNA reads TGCGCCAGCAGCCAAGACGACAGATCCTACTATTCACCCCTCCACTTT.

The V gene is TRBV29-1, the J gene TRBJ2-7, with 12 bases aligning to TRBD1. Germline assignment: CDR1 SQVTM and CDR2 ANQGSEA. J was trimmed by 2 bases and V by 4 bases; bases with no gene match: 3. This CDR3 is 14 amino acids long. CDR3 amino acids: CSVGRDRGPYEQYF. The CDR3 region has the DNA TGCAGCGTTGGCCGGGACAGGGGGCCCTACGAGCAGTACTTC.

The chain combines TRBV7-9 with TRBJ1-2; D not resolved. CDR3 length: 12 amino acids. Germline V gene data show CDR1 as SEHNR and CDR2 as FQNEAQ (reference sequence). V lost 6 bases, J lost 5 bases, and 10 bases lay in between. CDR3: CASRGSGYGYTF. The CDR3 DNA reads TGTGCCAGCAGGGGGTCCGGTTATGGCTACACCTTC.

This clonotype was observed a handful of times. J is TRBJ1-5 and V is TRBV7-2; D gene uncertain. With 5 bases removed from V and 0 bases from J, the gap between germline ends came to 8 bases. Germline V gene sequence: CDR1 SGHTA, CDR2 FQGNSA. The CDR3 has 14 residues. The CDR3 DNA is TGTGCCAGCAGCCCCCTATATAGCAATCAGCCCCAGCATTTT. Its translation is CASSPLYSNQPQHF.

This chain uses TRBV6-2 or TRBV6-3 with TRBJ2-7; perhaps TRBD1 as D (6 bases). Trimming cost V 7 bases and J 1 base, with 17 bases left between them. This CDR3 spans 15 amino acids. The germline gives CDR1 MNHEY, CDR2 SVGEGT. The CDR3 DNA follows: TGTGCCAGCACCCTGACGGGACATGCGTCCTACGAGCAGTACTTC. Translating gives CASTLTGHASYEQYF.